This T cell receptor (beta chain) was recovered during a study of tumor-infiltrating lymphocytes in primary liver carcinoma. CDR1 SGHAT and CDR2 FQNNGV come from the germline V gene. V shed 4 bases and J shed 2 bases, with 13 bases lying between them. The CDR3 covers 15 residues. The source of the blood RNA was unsorted whole blood, and germline DNA was extracted as well. Starting material of about 0.45 ug total RNA yielded TCR beta cDNA via a constant-region primer. ARM-PCR, slightly modified, supplied the TCR beta libraries through three nested multiplex PCR rounds. Investigators reported that the first two PCR rounds, at roughly 10 cycles each, used TRBV1-TRBV30 forward primers with a C-beta reverse primer. Each CDR3 protein gets one entry after TCRdb re-called the multiplex PCR reads with MiXCR. The sample contains 250,000 to 350,000 distinct CDR3 sequences, about three fifths of which appear only once.

The sequenced sample was peripheral blood. The chain recombines TRBV11-2 with TRBJ2-3; D might be TRBD1 (6 bases). This clonotype originated in a woman aged 30 to 39 with primary liver carcinoma and hepatitis B virus infection. The CDR3 nucleotides read TGTGCCAGCAGCTCTACAGGGTACCCCACAGATACGCAGTATTTT. Its translation is CASSSTGYPTDTQYF. Variable domain in full (rest from reference TRBV11-2 and TRBJ2-3): EAGVAQSPRYKIIEKRQSVAFWCNPISGHATLYWYQQILGQGPKLLIQFQNNGVVDDSQLPKDRFSAERLKGVDSTLKIQPAKLEDSAVYLCASSSTGYPTDTQYFGPGTRLTVL.